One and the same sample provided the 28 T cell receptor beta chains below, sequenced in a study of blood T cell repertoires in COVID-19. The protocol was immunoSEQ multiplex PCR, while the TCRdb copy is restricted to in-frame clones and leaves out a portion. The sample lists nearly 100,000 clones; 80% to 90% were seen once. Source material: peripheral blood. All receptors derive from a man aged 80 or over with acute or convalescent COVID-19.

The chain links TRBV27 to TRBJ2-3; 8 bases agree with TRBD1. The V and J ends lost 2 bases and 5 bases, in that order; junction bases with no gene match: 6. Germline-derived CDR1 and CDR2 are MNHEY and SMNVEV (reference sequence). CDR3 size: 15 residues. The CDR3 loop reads CASSLGDRRQDTQYF. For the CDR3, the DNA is TGTGCCAGCAGTTTAGGGGACAGGAGGCAAGATACGCAGTATTTT.

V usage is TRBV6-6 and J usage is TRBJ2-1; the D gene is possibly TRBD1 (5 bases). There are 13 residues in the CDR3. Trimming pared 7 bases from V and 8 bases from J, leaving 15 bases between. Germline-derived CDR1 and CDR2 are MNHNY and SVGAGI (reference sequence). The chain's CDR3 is CASISQGVYEQFF. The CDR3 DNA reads TGTGCCAGCATTTCACAAGGGGTTTATGAGCAGTTCTTC.

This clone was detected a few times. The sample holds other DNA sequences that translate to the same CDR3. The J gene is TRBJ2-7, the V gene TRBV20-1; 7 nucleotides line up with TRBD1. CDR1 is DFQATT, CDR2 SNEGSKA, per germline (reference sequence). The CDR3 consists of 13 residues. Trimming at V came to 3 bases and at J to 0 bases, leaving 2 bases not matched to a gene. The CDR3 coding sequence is TGCAGTGCTAGTCCAGGGGGCTCCTACGAGCAGTACTTC. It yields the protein CSASPGGSYEQYF.

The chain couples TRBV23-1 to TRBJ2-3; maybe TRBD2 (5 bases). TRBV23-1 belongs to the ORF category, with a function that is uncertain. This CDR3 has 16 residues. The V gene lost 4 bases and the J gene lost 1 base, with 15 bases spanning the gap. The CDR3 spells CASSPPEGPGTDTQYF. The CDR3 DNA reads TGCGCCAGCAGTCCACCAGAGGGCCCTGGCACAGATACGCAGTATTTT.

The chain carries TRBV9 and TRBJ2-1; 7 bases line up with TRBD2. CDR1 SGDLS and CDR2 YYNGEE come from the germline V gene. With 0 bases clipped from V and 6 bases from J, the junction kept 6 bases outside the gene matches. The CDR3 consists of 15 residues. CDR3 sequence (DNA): TGTGCCAGCAGCGTAGGTCTAGCGGAGGCCAATGAGCAGTTCTTC. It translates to CASSVGLAEANEQFF.

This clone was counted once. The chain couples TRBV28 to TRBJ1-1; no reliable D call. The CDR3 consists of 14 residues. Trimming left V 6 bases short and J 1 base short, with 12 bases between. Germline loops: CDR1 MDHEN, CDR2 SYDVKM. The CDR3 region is CASRKILANTEAFF. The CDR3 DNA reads TGTGCCAGCAGAAAAATTTTGGCGAACACTGAAGCTTTCTTT.

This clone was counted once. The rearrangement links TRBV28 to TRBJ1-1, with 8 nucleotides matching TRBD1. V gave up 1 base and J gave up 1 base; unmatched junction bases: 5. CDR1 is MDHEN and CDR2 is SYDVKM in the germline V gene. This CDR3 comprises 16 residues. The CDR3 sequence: CASSLLGQGANTEAFF. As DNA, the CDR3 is TGTGCCAGCAGTTTATTGGGTCAGGGGGCGAACACTGAAGCTTTCTTT.

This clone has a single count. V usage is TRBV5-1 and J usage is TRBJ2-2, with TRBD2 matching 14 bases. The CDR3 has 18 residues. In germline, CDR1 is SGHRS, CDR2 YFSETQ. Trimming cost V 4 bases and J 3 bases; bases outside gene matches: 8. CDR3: CASSLEGTSGRYTGELFF. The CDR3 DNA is TGCGCCAGCAGCCTGGAGGGGACTAGCGGGAGATACACCGGGGAGCTGTTTTTT.

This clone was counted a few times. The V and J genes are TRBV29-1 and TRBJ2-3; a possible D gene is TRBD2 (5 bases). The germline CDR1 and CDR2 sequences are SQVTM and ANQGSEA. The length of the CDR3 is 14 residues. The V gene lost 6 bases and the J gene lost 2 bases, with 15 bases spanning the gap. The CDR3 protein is CSVQPGSYTDTQYF. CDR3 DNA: TGCAGCGTCCAACCGGGATCCTACACAGATACGCAGTATTTT.

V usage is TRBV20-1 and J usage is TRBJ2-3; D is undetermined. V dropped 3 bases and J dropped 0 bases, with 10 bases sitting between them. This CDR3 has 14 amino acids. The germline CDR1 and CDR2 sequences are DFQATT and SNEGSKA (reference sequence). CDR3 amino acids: CSASNAASTDTQYF. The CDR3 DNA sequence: TGCAGTGCTAGTAATGCGGCTAGCACAGATACGCAGTATTTT.

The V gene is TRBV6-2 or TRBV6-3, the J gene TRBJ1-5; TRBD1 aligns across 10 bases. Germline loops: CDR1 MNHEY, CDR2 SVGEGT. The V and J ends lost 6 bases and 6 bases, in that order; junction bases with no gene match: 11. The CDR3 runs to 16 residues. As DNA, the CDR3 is TGTGCCAGCAGCACGCAACGGACAGGGGGATTTCAGCCCCAGCATTTT. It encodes CASSTQRTGGFQPQHF.

CDR3 residues: CASSSPGTGTTEAFF. CDR3 bases: TGTGCCAGCAGCAGTCCCGGGACAGGGACCACTGAAGCTTTCTTT. This sequence joins TRBV5-5 and TRBJ1-1; 9 positions match TRBD1. Germline lookup yields CDR1 SGHKS and CDR2 YYEKEE (reference sequence). V lost 4 bases and J lost 4; bases outside the gene matches: 8. This CDR3 has 15 residues.

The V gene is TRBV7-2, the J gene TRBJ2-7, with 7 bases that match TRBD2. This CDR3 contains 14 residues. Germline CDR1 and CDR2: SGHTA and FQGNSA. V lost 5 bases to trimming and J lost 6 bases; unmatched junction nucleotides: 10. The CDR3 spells CASSHSGTNSEQYF. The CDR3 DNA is TGTGCCAGCAGCCATTCAGGGACTAACTCCGAGCAGTACTTC.

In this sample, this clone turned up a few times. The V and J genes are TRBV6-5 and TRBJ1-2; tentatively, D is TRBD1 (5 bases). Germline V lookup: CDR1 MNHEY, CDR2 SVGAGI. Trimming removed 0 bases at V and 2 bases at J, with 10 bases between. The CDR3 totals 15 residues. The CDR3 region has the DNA TGTGCCAGCAGTTACTCGGGGGGGTCCAACTATGGCTACACCTTC. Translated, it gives CASSYSGGSNYGYTF.

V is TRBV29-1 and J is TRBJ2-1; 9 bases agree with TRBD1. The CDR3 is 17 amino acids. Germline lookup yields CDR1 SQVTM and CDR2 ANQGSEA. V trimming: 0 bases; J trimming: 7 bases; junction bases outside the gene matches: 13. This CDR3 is CSVEDGSWGQGKNEQFF. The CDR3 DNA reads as TGCAGCGTTGAAGATGGTAGTTGGGGACAGGGAAAGAATGAGCAGTTCTTC.

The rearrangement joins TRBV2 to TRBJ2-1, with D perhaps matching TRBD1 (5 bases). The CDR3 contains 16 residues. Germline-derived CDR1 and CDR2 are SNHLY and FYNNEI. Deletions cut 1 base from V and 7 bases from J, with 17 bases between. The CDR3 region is CASSEVGVGKQNEQFF. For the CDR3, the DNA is TGTGCCAGCAGTGAAGTAGGGGTTGGGAAACAAAATGAGCAGTTCTTC.

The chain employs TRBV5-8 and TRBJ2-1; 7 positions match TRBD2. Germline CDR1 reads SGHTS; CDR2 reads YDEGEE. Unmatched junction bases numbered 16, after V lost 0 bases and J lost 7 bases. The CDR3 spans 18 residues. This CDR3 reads CASSLDVGGGPPGNEQFF. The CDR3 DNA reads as TGTGCCAGCAGCTTGGATGTGGGGGGGGGACCCCCCGGAAATGAGCAGTTCTTC. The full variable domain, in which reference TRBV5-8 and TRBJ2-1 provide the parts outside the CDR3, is EAGVTQSPTHLIKTRGQQATLRCSPISGHTSVYWYQQALGLGLQFLLWYDEGEERNRGNFPPRFSGRQFPNYSSELNVNALELEDSALYLCASSLDVGGGPPGNEQFFGPGTRLTVL.

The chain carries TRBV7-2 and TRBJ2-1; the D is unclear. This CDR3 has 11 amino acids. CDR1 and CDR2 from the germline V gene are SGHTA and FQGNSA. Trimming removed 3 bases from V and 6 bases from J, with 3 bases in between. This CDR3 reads CASSFFNEQFF. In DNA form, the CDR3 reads TGTGCCAGCAGCTTCTTCAATGAGCAGTTCTTC.

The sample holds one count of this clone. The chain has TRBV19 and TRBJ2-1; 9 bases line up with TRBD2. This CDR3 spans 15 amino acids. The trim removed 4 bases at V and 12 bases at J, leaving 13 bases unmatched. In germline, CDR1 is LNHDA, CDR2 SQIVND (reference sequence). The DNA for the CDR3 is TGTGCCAGTAGTACAGGACTAGCGCCAACTTCGGGGCAGTTCTTC. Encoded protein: CASSTGLAPTSGQFF.

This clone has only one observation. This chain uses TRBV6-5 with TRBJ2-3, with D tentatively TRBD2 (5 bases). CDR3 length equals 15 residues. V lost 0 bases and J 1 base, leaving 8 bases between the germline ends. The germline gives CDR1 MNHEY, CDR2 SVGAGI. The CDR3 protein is CASSYSGKRTDTQYF. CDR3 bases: TGTGCCAGCAGTTACTCCGGGAAACGCACAGATACGCAGTATTTT.

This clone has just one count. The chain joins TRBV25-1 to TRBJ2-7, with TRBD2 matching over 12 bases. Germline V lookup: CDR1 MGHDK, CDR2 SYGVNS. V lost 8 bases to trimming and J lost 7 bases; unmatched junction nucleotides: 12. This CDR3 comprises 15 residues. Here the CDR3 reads CASGGLAGGPPEQYF. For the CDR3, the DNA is TGTGCCAGCGGGGGCCTAGCGGGAGGGCCCCCGGAGCAGTACTTC.

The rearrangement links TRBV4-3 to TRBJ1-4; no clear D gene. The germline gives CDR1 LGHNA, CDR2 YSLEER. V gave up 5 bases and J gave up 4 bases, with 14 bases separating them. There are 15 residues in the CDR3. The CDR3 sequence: CASSLDRGRNEKLFF. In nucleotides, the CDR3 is TGCGCCAGCAGCTTGGATCGAGGGCGTAATGAAAAACTGTTTTTT.

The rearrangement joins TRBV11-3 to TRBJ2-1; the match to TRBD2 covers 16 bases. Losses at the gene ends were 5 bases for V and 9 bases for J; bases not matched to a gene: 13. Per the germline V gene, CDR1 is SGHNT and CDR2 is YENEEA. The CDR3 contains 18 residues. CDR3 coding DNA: TGTGCCAGCAGCCAACAATCCTTGGGACTAGCGGGAGGGACTGAGCAGTTCTTC. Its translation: CASSQQSLGLAGGTEQFF.

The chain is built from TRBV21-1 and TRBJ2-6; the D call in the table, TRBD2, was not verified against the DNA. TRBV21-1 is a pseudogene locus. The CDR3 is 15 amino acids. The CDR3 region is CASSPCPSGANVLTF. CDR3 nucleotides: TGTGCCAGCAGCCCTTGTCCCTCTGGGGCCAACGTCCTGACTTTC.

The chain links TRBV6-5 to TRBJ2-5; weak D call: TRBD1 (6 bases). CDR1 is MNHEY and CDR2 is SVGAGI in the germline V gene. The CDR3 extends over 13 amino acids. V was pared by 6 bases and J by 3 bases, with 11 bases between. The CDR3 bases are TGTGCCAGCAGGGATAGGGGGAAAGAGACCCAGTACTTC. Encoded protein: CASRDRGKETQYF.

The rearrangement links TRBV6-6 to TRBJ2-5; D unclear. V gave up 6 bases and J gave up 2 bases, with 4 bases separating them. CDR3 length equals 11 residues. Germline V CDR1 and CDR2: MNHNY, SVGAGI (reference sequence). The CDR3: CASSRQETQYF. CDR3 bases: TGTGCCAGCAGCCGTCAAGAGACCCAGTACTTC.

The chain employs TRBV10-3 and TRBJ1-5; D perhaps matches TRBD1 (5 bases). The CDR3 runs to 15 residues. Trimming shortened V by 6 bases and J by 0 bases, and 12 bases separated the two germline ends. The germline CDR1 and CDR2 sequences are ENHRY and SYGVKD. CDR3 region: CAISQGLYSNQPQHF. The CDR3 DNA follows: TGTGCCATCAGCCAGGGACTTTATAGCAATCAGCCCCAGCATTTT.

The CDR3 region is CASSSDRARSGANVLTF. In DNA form, the CDR3 reads TGTGCCAGCAGCTCCGACAGGGCCCGGAGTGGGGCCAACGTCCTGACTTTC. The rearrangement links TRBV7-6 to TRBJ2-6; 7 bases map to TRBD1. The CDR3 consists of 17 residues. CDR1 is SGHVS and CDR2 is FNYEAQ in the germline V gene. V dropped 4 bases and J dropped 3; count of bases not matched to a gene: 9.